Shown below are 27 T cell receptor beta chains from a single sample sequenced in a study of cytomegalovirus exposure and HLA in healthy donors. Both 60 Vbeta primers and 13 Jbeta primers went into the PCR. Using immunoSEQ multiplex PCR, the repertoire was profiled, and TCRdb retains in-frame clones only, with some absent. The sample carries around 210,000 clones, 70% to 80% recorded once. What was sequenced was PBMCs. The receptors derive from a woman aged 25-40 years in good health and CMV-seronegative.

This clone was seen a handful of times. The chain recombines TRBV15 with TRBJ1-1; 10 bases are a match to TRBD1. The V gene end was trimmed by 4 bases and the J gene end by 3 bases; junction bases not matched to a gene: 8. The CDR3 is 16 amino acids. Germline V CDR1 and CDR2: LNHNV, YYDKDF (reference sequence). CDR3 region: CATSTLTGTGDTEAFF. The CDR3 DNA is TGTGCCACCAGCACACTTACCGGGACAGGGGACACTGAAGCTTTCTTT. Complete variable domain (other parts from reference TRBV15 and TRBJ1-1): DAMVIQNPRYQVTQFGKPVTLSCSQTLNHNVMYWYQQKSSQAPKLLFHYYDKDFNNEADTPDNFQSRRPNTSFCFLDIRSPGLGDTAMYLCATSTLTGTGDTEAFFGQGTRLTVV.

This chain connects TRBV30 to TRBJ2-3; D possibly corresponds to TRBD2 (5 bases). The CDR3 contains 14 residues. With 7 bases removed from V and 3 bases from J, the gap between germline ends came to 17 bases. Germline values: CDR1 GTSNPN, CDR2 SVGIG (reference sequence). The CDR3 sequence is CASSDSRGTDTQYF. Written as DNA, the CDR3 is TGTGCCTCCTCGGACTCCCGGGGAACAGATACGCAGTATTTT.

The chain combines TRBV5-1 with TRBJ2-2; 7 bases map to TRBD1. Per germline, CDR1 SGHRS and CDR2 YFSETQ. V lost 3 bases and J lost 6; bases outside the gene matches: 5. The CDR3 has 14 amino acids. In nucleotides, the CDR3 is TGCGCCAGCAGCTCAGGGGGTGTCGCCGGGGAGCTGTTTTTT. The encoded protein is CASSSGGVAGELFF.

The V call is TRBV4-1, the J call TRBJ2-1, with D perhaps TRBD1 (6 bases). The CDR3 contains 16 residues. The germline V and J ends were trimmed by 2 bases and 0 bases, with 11 bases remaining between them. From germline, CDR1 is MGHRA and CDR2 YSYEKL. CDR3 sequence: CASSQRTANSYNEQFF. As DNA, the CDR3 is TGCGCCAGCAGCCAAAGGACAGCTAACTCCTACAATGAGCAGTTCTTC.

The chain joins TRBV19 to TRBJ1-5; TRBD1 matches at 10 bases. There are 17 residues in the CDR3. V lost 7 bases to trimming and J lost 0 bases; unmatched junction nucleotides: 9. Germline-derived CDR1 and CDR2 are LNHDA and SQIVND (reference sequence). The CDR3: CASTRQGARDSNQPQHF. The CDR3 coding sequence is TGTGCCAGTACCCGACAGGGGGCAAGGGATAGCAATCAGCCCCAGCATTTT.

The chain is built from TRBV5-6 and TRBJ1-2; D gene unclear. V was pared by 5 bases and J by 5 bases, with 13 bases between. The germline V gene has CDR1 SGHDT and CDR2 YYEEEE. The CDR3 runs to 13 residues. The CDR3 loop is CASSLDMKYGYTF. In nucleotides, the CDR3 is TGTGCCAGCAGTCTCGACATGAAGTATGGCTACACCTTC.

The rearrangement uses TRBV9 and TRBJ2-7, with D possibly TRBD1 on 6 matching bases. The ends were cut back, 0 bases at V and 3 bases at J, with 13 bases in the middle. Germline lookup yields CDR1 SGDLS and CDR2 YYNGEE. The CDR3 has 15 residues. CDR3: CASSVDLDRFYEQYF. The CDR3 nucleotides are TGTGCCAGCAGCGTAGATCTGGACAGATTCTACGAGCAGTACTTC.

The gene calls are TRBV6-1 and TRBJ1-5; possible D gene TRBD1, 6 bases. Deletions cut 7 bases from V and 3 bases from J, with 22 bases between. The CDR3 is made up of 17 amino acids. The germline gives CDR1 MNHNS, CDR2 SASEGT. The CDR3 DNA sequence: TGTGCCAGCACTGAGTTGATACTTACAGGGATCAATCAGCCCCAGCATTTT. Residues: CASTELILTGINQPQHF.

V usage is TRBV11-2 and J usage is TRBJ2-1; 9 bases are shared with TRBD2. V dropped 1 base and J dropped 10; count of bases not matched to a gene: 5. Per the germline V gene, CDR1 is SGHAT and CDR2 is FQNNGV. The CDR3 consists of 14 residues. The CDR3 here is CASSLGGSGGEQFF. CDR3 nucleotide sequence: TGTGCCAGCAGCTTAGGGGGTAGCGGGGGAGAGCAGTTCTTC.

The chain carries TRBV18 and TRBJ2-2; 7 bases fit TRBD1. CDR3 length: 15 residues. V lost 3 bases and J lost 3; bases outside the gene matches: 4. Per the germline V gene, CDR1 is KGHSH and CDR2 is LQKENI. This chain's CDR3 is CASSPRQGYTGELFF. In nucleotides, the CDR3 is TGTGCCAGCTCACCTAGACAGGGTTACACCGGGGAGCTGTTTTTT.

The chain joins TRBV5-1 to TRBJ2-7, with 7 positions matching TRBD1. The germline gives CDR1 SGHRS, CDR2 YFSETQ. Trimming at V came to 4 bases and at J to 7 bases, leaving 11 bases not matched to a gene. This CDR3 spans 14 amino acids. CDR3 DNA: TGCGCCAGCAGCCTGACAGGGCTCGACGGAGAGCAGTACTTC. It codes for CASSLTGLDGEQYF.

About this clone: Other DNA sequences in the sample encode the same CDR3. The genes are TRBV5-1 and TRBJ2-7; 9 nucleotides agree with TRBD1. In germline, CDR1 is SGHRS, CDR2 YFSETQ. The CDR3 is made up of 15 amino acids. V gave up 4 bases and J gave up 0 bases; unmatched junction bases: 5. The CDR3 loop is CASSGTGLRSYEQYF. CDR3 nucleotide sequence: TGCGCCAGCAGCGGGACAGGGCTCCGCTCCTACGAGCAGTACTTC.

The V gene is TRBV5-1, the J gene TRBJ2-2; 7 bases match TRBD1. After removal of 3 bases from V and 2 bases from J, the junction contained 4 bases not matched to a gene. This CDR3 has 15 residues. The germline gives CDR1 SGHRS, CDR2 YFSETQ. The chain's CDR3 is CASSSGTVNTGELFF. The CDR3 nucleotides read TGCGCCAGCAGCTCCGGGACAGTAAACACCGGGGAGCTGTTTTTT.

V and J are TRBV5-4 and TRBJ2-1; TRBD2 aligns across 9 bases. Germline V gene sequence: CDR1 SGHNT, CDR2 YYREEE (reference sequence). This CDR3 comprises 15 residues. The J segment lost 1 base and the V segment lost 4 bases, leaving 3 bases of the junction unmatched. CDR3 protein: CASSPTSGSYNEQFF. The CDR3 bases are TGTGCCAGCAGCCCGACTAGCGGATCCTACAATGAGCAGTTCTTC.

This clone is a singleton in its sample. The chain links TRBV4-2 to TRBJ2-2; 8 nucleotides line up with TRBD1. CDR1 is LGHNA and CDR2 is YNFKEQ in the germline V gene. This CDR3 has 16 amino acids. V trimming: 1 base; J trimming: 5 bases; junction bases outside the gene matches: 6. CDR3 region: CASSQAGGRLTGELFF. CDR3 bases: TGTGCCAGCAGCCAAGCAGGGGGCCGTTTAACCGGGGAGCTGTTTTTT.

About this clone itself: This same CDR3 is encoded by further DNA sequences in the sample. V and J are TRBV4-1 and TRBJ2-3; 8 positions match TRBD1. This CDR3 has 15 amino acids. Germline CDR1 reads MGHRA; CDR2 reads YSYEKL. With V trimmed by 1 base and J by 0 bases, 0 bases remained unmatched. CDR3 bases: TGCGCCAGCAGCCAAGGGACAGGGAGCACAGATACGCAGTATTTT. Its protein is CASSQGTGSTDTQYF.

The chain links TRBV6-1 to TRBJ2-5, with TRBD2 matching 13 bases. J gave up 1 base and V 4 bases, and 12 bases lay outside the gene matches. Germline CDR1 is MNHNS and CDR2 is SASEGT. The CDR3 extends over 19 amino acids. CDR3 nucleotides: TGTGCCAGCAGTGGTTGGGGACTAGCGGGAATGAGGGGCCAAGAGACCCAGTACTTC. Translation: CASSGWGLAGMRGQETQYF.

The chain couples TRBV28 to TRBJ1-2, with D maybe TRBD1 (5 bases). Trimming shortened V by 5 bases and J by 2 bases, and 9 bases separated the two germline ends. The CDR3 length is 13 residues. Germline V gene data show CDR1 as MDHEN and CDR2 as SYDVKM. The CDR3 DNA reads as TGTGCCAGCAGTGGGGCCTGGAACTATGGCTACACCTTC. This sequence encodes CASSGAWNYGYTF.

The chain has TRBV30 and TRBJ1-6; D unresolved. V lost 3 bases and J 0 bases, leaving 6 bases between the germline ends. The CDR3 extends over 14 amino acids. The V gene's germline CDR1 is GTSNPN and CDR2 SVGIG (reference sequence). CDR3 loop: CAWRSSSYNSPLHF. The CDR3 nucleotides are TGTGCCTGGAGATCCAGCTCCTATAATTCACCCCTCCACTTT.

This rearrangement joins TRBV5-1 to TRBJ2-7, with 13 bases identical to TRBD2. Germline V CDR1 and CDR2: SGHRS, YFSETQ. The CDR3 has 17 residues. With V trimmed by 2 bases and J by 0 bases, 5 bases remained unmatched. CDR3 amino acids: CASSLLAGGPSSYEQYF. CDR3 sequence (DNA): TGCGCCAGCAGCTTACTAGCGGGAGGGCCTAGCTCCTACGAGCAGTACTTC.

The V gene is TRBV6-1, the J gene TRBJ2-1; 9 bases fit TRBD2. CDR3 size: 16 residues. The V gene's germline CDR1 is MNHNS and CDR2 SASEGT. The V gene end was trimmed by 4 bases and the J gene end by 4 bases; junction bases not matched to a gene: 8. In nucleotides, the CDR3 is TGTGCCAGCAGTGGGTGGACTAGCGAAGCTTACAATGAGCAGTTCTTC. It codes for CASSGWTSEAYNEQFF.

This clone was picked up a small number of times. The V call is TRBV11-2, the J call TRBJ1-4, with D unresolved. V was cut by 4 bases and J by 4 bases, with 16 bases left in between. The CDR3 contains 16 residues. Germline lookup yields CDR1 SGHAT and CDR2 FQNNGV. For the CDR3, the DNA is TGTGCCAGCAGCTCCAGGTACTCTAGCGGTAATGAAAAACTGTTTTTT. It encodes CASSSRYSSGNEKLFF. Filled out from reference TRBV11-2 and TRBJ1-4, the complete variable domain reads EAGVAQSPRYKIIEKRQSVAFWCNPISGHATLYWYQQILGQGPKLLIQFQNNGVVDDSQLPKDRFSAERLKGVDSTLKIQPAKLEDSAVYLCASSSRYSSGNEKLFFGSGTQLSVL.

V usage is TRBV18 and J usage is TRBJ1-2, with 7 bases that match TRBD1. The CDR3 contains 15 residues. Germline assignment: CDR1 KGHSH and CDR2 LQKENI. After removal of 5 bases from V and 4 bases from J, the junction contained 10 bases not matched to a gene. CDR3 residues: CASSTDWDRPYGYTF. In DNA form, the CDR3 reads TGTGCCAGCTCAACAGACTGGGACAGACCCTATGGCTACACCTTC.

The chain couples TRBV23-1 to TRBJ1-1; tentatively, D is TRBD1 (5 bases). TRBV23-1 is given ORF status, its function remaining uncertain. Deletions cut 3 bases from V and 7 bases from J, with 18 bases between. The CDR3 consists of 15 residues. The CDR3 DNA reads as TGCGCCAGCAGTCATCTCCTTATCTTAGGGGATGAAGCTTTCTTT. It encodes CASSHLLILGDEAFF.

The CDR3 DNA reads as TGTGCCAGCTCACCTTATACTAGCGTCAACACCGGGGAGCTGTTTTTT. Translated: CASSPYTSVNTGELFF. J is TRBJ2-2 and V is TRBV18; 7 bases line up with TRBD2. The CDR3 has 16 amino acids. J was trimmed by 2 bases and V by 3 bases; bases with no gene match: 6. The germline V gene encodes CDR1 KGHSH and CDR2 LQKENI.

The table lists this clone with a few counts. The CDR3 protein is CASKGLAVYNEQFF. The CDR3 DNA reads TGTGCCAGCAAAGGACTAGCAGTCTACAATGAGCAGTTCTTC. The chain has TRBV5-8 and TRBJ2-1; 8 bases line up with TRBD2. The CDR3 is 14 residues long. Germline V gene data show CDR1 as SGHTS and CDR2 as YDEGEE. With 6 bases clipped from V and 3 bases from J, the junction kept 5 bases outside the gene matches. The variable domain in full, with the rest retrieved from reference TRBV5-8 and TRBJ2-1, is EAGVTQSPTHLIKTRGQQATLRCSPISGHTSVYWYQQALGLGLQFLLWYDEGEERNRGNFPPRFSGRQFPNYSSELNVNALELEDSALYLCASKGLAVYNEQFFGPGTRLTVL.

V gene TRBV9 combines with J gene TRBJ2-1; 9 bases match TRBD2. The V gene's germline CDR1 is SGDLS and CDR2 YYNGEE. The CDR3 loop spans 15 amino acids. V dropped 2 bases and J dropped 10; count of bases not matched to a gene: 10. The CDR3 nucleotides read TGTGCCAGCAGCGTTGCGGGAGGGACTTTCTTGGAGCAGTTCTTC. Translating it yields CASSVAGGTFLEQFF.